This T cell receptor beta chain was found in a study of blood T cells in healthy people across ages (dated by TCRdb to between 2015 and 2017). With regard to the full study: Template switching captured roughly one uniquely barcoded TCR beta cDNA molecule per two T cells in model experiments. Using deep sequencing normalized with unique cDNA molecular identifiers, the study measured how TCR beta repertoire diversity changes with age. Donors were grouped into four age groups: young (average roughly 15 years), middle-aged (around 39), aged (62) and long-lived (just over 80). To avoid experimental bias, donors of different ages were distributed randomly across sequencing lanes. For two donors (one aged 18 to 29 and one aged 80 or older), the study analyzed two additional independent replicas of 1 million unique cDNA reads from the same blood draw. Results and caveats for the whole study, not just this receptor: The CMV infection status of donors was not known, potentially confounding age-related changes in expanded clonotypes. Bulk unsorted PBMC profiling prevented conclusive comparison of naive and antigen-experienced compartments. A strong correlation was found between observed TCR beta diversity and the percentage of naive T cells measured by flow cytometry. As age increased, observed TCR beta diversity per million T cells dropped in a roughly linear way, and a significant reduction was already evident by age 40. Estimates of total diversity based on one million sequenced T cells were considered lower bounds and underestimates. Compared with the aged group, more naive CD4+ T cells, fewer expanded clones and increased TCR diversity were shown by the long-lived group, suggesting age selection.

Preparation of the library involved 5' RACE. Sequencing instrument: Illumina HiSeq 2500. A second PCR of about 6 to 12 cycles was run with a J-beta primer mix and a sample-barcoded 5' primer. Each TCR beta cDNA molecule received a unique molecular identifier from a template-switch 5' adaptor carrying 12 random nucleotides. At least 3 million CDR3-containing paired-end reads were obtained from each sample. First-strand cDNA was synthesized from all RNA with the Mint cDNA synthesis kit, primed by a TRBC-specific oligonucleotide. All cDNA was treated with uracil-DNA glycosylase and then went through a first 18-cycle PCR with the universal primers M1SS and BC2_uni_R. As for the authors' bioinformatics: Each sample was normalized by randomly selecting 1 million high-quality reads, each carrying a distinct molecular identifier. Reads with shared molecular identifiers were discarded instead of being binned into consensus sequences. CDR3 identification, clonotype clustering and error correction used MiTCR with a Q25 quality threshold and the strictest error-elimination algorithm. A nonparametric unseen species model with Euler transformation was used to estimate lower-bound total TCR beta diversity. TCRdb reprocessed the public reads (quality trimming at Q25 with fastp, clone calling with MiXCR) and kept in-frame beta chains. CDR3 protein sequences are deduplicated, and each keeps its most common genes and DNA. It is TCRdb's table, rather than the study itself, that gives the V and J calls and clone size. The sample includes hundreds of thousands of distinct CDR3 sequences, with 45% to 65% observed a single time. More than 35% of the sample is taken by the ten largest.

The V and J ends are trimmed by 0 bases and 4 bases, leaving 15 bases between them. Via the germline V gene (reference sequence), CDR1 is SEHNR and CDR2 FQNEAQ. The CDR3 contains 17 residues, cysteine and phenylalanine counted. Kept here is only the CDR3 DNA, which spans 51 bases and is read in frame from base 1. The donors were roughly 40 Caucasian individuals from Russia, aged roughly 6 to 90 years, who were systemically healthy. Approximately 11 milliliters of peripheral blood were drawn from each donor into EDTA-treated Vacutainer tubes. Ficoll-Paque density-gradient centrifugation was used to isolate PBMCs, with at least 7 million per sample. Trizol reagent was used to extract total RNA from PBMCs, with at least 5 micrograms per sample. For every donor, flow cytometry on a PBMC aliquot measured the percentage of naive CD45RAhigh/CD27high T cells. Regarding this clonotype: The specificity of this receptor is unknown. No quality values exist for individual bases; no much larger clone is one base distant.

Recombination linked TRBV7-9 to TRBJ2-2, with a tentative D gene TRBD1 over 5 matching bases. Material for sequencing was blood. This sequence originates from a man aged 55 to 70 in good health. The CDR3: CASSLAGGGAITGELFF. The DNA sequence is as follows: TGTGCCAGCAGCTTAGCGGGCGGTGGGGCCATCACCGGGGAGCTGTTTTTT. Extended through the reference TRBV7-9 and TRBJ2-2 proteins, this CDR3 yields the full variable domain: DTGVSQNPRHKITKRGQNVTFRCDPISEHNRLYWYRQTLGQGPEFLTYFQNEAQLEKSRLLSDRFSAERPKGSFSTLEIQRTEQGDSAMYLCASSLAGGGAITGELFFGEGSRLTVL.